Sequencing of this TCR beta chain was carried out in a study of Ad26.COV2.S vaccination and SARS-CoV-2 variants. The overall study: Intramuscular Ad26.COV2.S doses were given once or twice, 56 days apart.

The CDR3 is 16 residues long. Losses at the gene ends were 0 bases for V and 7 bases for J; bases not matched to a gene: 8. Germline CDR1 MGHRA, CDR2 YSYEKL. Treatment defined: approximately 18 received Ad26.COV2.S at low or high dose, single or two shots; about 5 received placebo; per-sample allocation not given. Sampling took place 63 days after the first vaccine or placebo injection. Wuhan-strain SARS-CoV-2 spike was expressed by the Ad26 vector that made up the vaccine. The repertoire was sequenced with immunoSEQ multiplex PCR; TCRdb's copy has only in-frame clones and lacks some. Of some 370,000 clones in the sample, 83% were seen once. As concerns this clone: Its antigen is as yet unknown.

Study-wide points: Assessments of TCR breadth and depth may have underestimated the total T cell responses.

The sequence was collected from a person aged 18-65 years who received the Ad26.COV2.S COVID-19 vaccine or a placebo. The sequenced sample was peripheral blood, obtained in a trial of Ad26.COV2.S vaccine versus placebo. The chain recombines TRBV4-1 with TRBJ2-7, with TRBD2 matching over 11 bases. CDR3 loop: CASSQEVLAGVREQYF. Written as DNA, the CDR3 is TGCGCCAGCAGCCAAGAAGTACTAGCGGGAGTGAGGGAGCAGTACTTC.